This T cell receptor (beta chain) was recorded in a study of blood T cell repertoires in COVID-19. Study at large: There were acute and convalescent COVID-19 samples, and they came from the United States, Italy and Spain.

About this clone itself: Other DNA sequences within the sample encode an identical CDR3.

Germline V lookup: CDR1 KGHSH, CDR2 LQKENI. CDR3 length: 15 residues. Trimming stripped 3 bases from V and 3 bases from J, with 13 bases between. The assay was immunoSEQ multiplex PCR, and TCRdb's table has in-frame clones only and misses some. The sample contains hundreds of thousands of clones, roughly 87% of which appear only once. Participants spanned ages about 18 to 100 years and resided in roughly 22 US areas. Participant reports of clinical history set cohort assignment. Cohort 3 recovery required two negative PCRs, clearance, or symptom resolution. The sample was PBMCs or T cells enriched from blood (not recorded which). The receptor comes from a woman aged 40 to 49 who had recovered from COVID-19. The V and J genes are TRBV18 and TRBJ2-3; D might be TRBD1 (5 bases). CDR3 sequence reads: CASSPPQGRTDTQYF. The DNA for the CDR3 is TGTGCCAGCTCACCCCCTCAGGGTCGGACAGATACGCAGTATTTT.